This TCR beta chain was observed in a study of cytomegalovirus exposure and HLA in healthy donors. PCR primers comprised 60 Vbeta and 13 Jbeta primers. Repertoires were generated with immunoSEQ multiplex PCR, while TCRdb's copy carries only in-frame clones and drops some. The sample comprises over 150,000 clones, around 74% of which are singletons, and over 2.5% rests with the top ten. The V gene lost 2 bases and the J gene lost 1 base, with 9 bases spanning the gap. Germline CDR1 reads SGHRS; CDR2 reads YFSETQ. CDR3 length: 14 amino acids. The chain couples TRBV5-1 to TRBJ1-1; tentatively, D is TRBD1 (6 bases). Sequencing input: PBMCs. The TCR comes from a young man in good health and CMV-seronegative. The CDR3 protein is CASSFPDRNTEAFF. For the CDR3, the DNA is TGCGCCAGCAGCTTCCCGGACAGGAACACTGAAGCTTTCTTT.